This T cell receptor (beta chain) was sequenced in a study of blood T cell repertoires in COVID-19. In germline, CDR1 is DFQATT, CDR2 SNEGSKA (reference sequence). CDR3 size: 14 residues. Trimming took 3 bases from V and 7 from J, leaving 19 bases between them. TCRdb's table, derived via immunoSEQ multiplex PCR, lists solely in-frame clones and lacks some. The sample lists hundreds of thousands of clones; 90% were seen once. This receptor was taken from a woman aged 18 to 35 with acute COVID-19. Sequencing used PBMCs or T cells enriched from blood (not recorded which). This chain uses TRBV20-1 with TRBJ2-7; D might be TRBD2 (6 bases). The CDR3 spells CSASIPGARPEQYF. CDR3 coding DNA: TGCAGTGCTAGTATACCGGGAGCCCGACCGGAGCAGTACTTC.